This T cell receptor (beta chain) was sequenced in a study of shared clonotypes between healthy human individuals. Sorted-subset replicate PCR reactions contained 200 to 250 ng DNA, corresponding to about 30,000 T cell genomes. Sequencing used immunoSEQ multiplex PCR; TCRdb keeps in-frame clones, though not all of them. There are some 2 million clones in the sample; over 85% occur only once, and 0.1% to 0.15% lies in the top ten. Trimming cost V 1 base and J 2 bases; bases outside gene matches: 4. Germline lookup yields CDR1 SGDLS and CDR2 YYNGEE. CDR3 size: 16 residues. The clonotype comes from a man between 18 and 35 years old in good health. The sample was naive CD4+ T cells sorted from blood. Specified subset: CD45RA+ positively selected. The rearrangement links TRBV9 to TRBJ2-3, with 10 bases lining up with TRBD1. The CDR3 bases are TGTGCCAGCAGCGTAACCGGGACAGGGGTCACAGATACGCAGTATTTT. It codes for CASSVTGTGVTDTQYF.